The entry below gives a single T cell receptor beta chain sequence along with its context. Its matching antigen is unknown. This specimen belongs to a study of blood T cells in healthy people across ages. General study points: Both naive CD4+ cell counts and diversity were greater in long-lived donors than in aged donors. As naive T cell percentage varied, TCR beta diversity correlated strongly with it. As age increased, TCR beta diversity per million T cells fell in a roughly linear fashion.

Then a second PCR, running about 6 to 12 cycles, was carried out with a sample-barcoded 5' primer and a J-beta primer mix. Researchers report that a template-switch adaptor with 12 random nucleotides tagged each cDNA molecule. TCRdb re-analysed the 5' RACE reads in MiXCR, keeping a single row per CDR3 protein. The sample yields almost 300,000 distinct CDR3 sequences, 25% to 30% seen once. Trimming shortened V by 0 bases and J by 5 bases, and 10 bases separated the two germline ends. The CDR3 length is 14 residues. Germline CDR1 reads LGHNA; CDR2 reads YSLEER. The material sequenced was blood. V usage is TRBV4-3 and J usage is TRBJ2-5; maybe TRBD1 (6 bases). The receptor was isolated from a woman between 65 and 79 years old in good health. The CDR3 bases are TGCGCCAGCAGCCAAGAACAGGGCTCGGAGACCCAGTACTTC. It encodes CASSQEQGSETQYF.